This record concerns one TCR beta chain sequence. A single record per CDR3 protein comes from TCRdb applying MiXCR to the 5' RACE reads. The repertoire holds about 580,000 distinct CDR3 sequences, about a sixth seen once, with 17% in the top ten. V dropped 10 bases and J dropped 3 bases, with 14 bases sitting between them. CDR1 is MNHNY and CDR2 is SVGAGI in the germline V gene (reference sequence). CDR3 size: 13 residues. This specimen comes from a study of T cells after yellow fever vaccination. This chain uses TRBV6-6 with TRBJ2-3; D remains unclear. This receptor was taken from a man aged 18 to 30 who received the YFV17D yellow fever vaccine. This specimen was PBMCs, taken around 5 days after the first yellow fever vaccination. CDR3 sequence (DNA): TGTGCCACCATGTCCGGGTCGACAGATACGCAGTATTTT. It specifies CATMSGSTDTQYF.